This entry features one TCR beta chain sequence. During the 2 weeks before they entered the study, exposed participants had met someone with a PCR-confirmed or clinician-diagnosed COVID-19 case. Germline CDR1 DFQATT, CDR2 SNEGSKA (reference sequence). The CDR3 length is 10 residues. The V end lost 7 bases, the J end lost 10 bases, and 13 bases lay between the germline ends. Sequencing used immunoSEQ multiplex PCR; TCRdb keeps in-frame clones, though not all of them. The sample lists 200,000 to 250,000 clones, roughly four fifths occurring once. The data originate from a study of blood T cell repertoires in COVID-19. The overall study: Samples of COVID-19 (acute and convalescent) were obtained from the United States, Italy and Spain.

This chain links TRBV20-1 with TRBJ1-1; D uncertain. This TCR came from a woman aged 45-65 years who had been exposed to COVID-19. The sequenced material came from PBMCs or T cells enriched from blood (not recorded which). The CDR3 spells CSVKPSGAFF. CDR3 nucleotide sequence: TGCAGTGTTAAACCCTCGGGAGCTTTCTTT.